The clone carrying this T cell receptor (beta chain) has a count of ten or more. Its target is unknown. The data were taken from a study of Graves' ophthalmopathy and Graves' hyperthyroidism. Study-wide points: Ophthalmopathy progression prediction by the model yielded a sensitivity of about 71% and a specificity of 72.22%. Blood also held most thyroid clonotypes expanded above 0.001 frequency.

Where ophthalmopathy was absent within 18 months of follow-up, hyperthyroidism was stable. The starting material, 10 ml of fresh peripheral blood, provided the PBMCs. Researchers took RNA transcripts and amplified TCR beta CDR3 regions from them. HTBI primers served in a first-round RT-PCR, which a second-round multiplex PCR followed. TCRdb analysed the multiplex PCR reads with MiXCR anew, one entry per CDR3 protein. The sample carries 680,000 or so distinct CDR3 sequences, 22% recorded once. The CDR3 covers 12 residues. Trimming cost V 0 bases and J 7 bases, with 6 bases left between them. Germline V CDR1 and CDR2: DFQATT, SNEGSKA (reference sequence).

The sample comprised peripheral blood. This sequence originates from a woman aged 18-30 years with stable Graves' hyperthyroidism. Some clones in this sample may be carry-over from other donors' samples. The chain is built from TRBV20-1 and TRBJ2-2; D uncertain. CDR3 amino acids: CSAREGNGELFF. As DNA, the CDR3 is TGCAGTGCTAGAGAAGGGAACGGGGAGCTGTTTTTT.